The clone carrying this T cell receptor beta chain was counted only a few times. V lost 7 bases, J lost 6 bases, and 9 bases stayed unmatched. The CDR3 loop spans 14 amino acids. Germline V gene data show CDR1 as LNHDA and CDR2 as SQIVND (reference sequence). This sample was taken from a study of blood T cell repertoires in COVID-19. Study summary: The United States, Italy and Spain supplied acute and convalescent COVID-19 samples. Sources were T cells, B-cell-depleted T cells, or PBMCs; the material itself was cDNA or gDNA.

As handled by the study authors: Estimation of nucleated cell counts was performed using reference gene primer amplification. The data were produced by immunoSEQ multiplex PCR, yet TCRdb's version contains in-frame clones alone and is incomplete. That table is the source of V, J and clone size, and D and trimming were worked out from the DNA. The table includes about 140,000 clones, roughly four fifths detected once. The clonotype originates from an elderly man with acute or convalescent COVID-19. Sequenced: peripheral blood. This sequence joins TRBV19 and TRBJ2-1, with 7 bases lining up with TRBD1. CDR3 sequence: CASKGDSEINEQFF. The DNA of the CDR3 is TGTGCCAGTAAAGGGGACAGTGAAATCAATGAGCAGTTCTTC.